This TCR beta chain comes out of a study of vaccination effects on CD4 cells after COVID-19. The assay was immunoSEQ multiplex PCR, and TCRdb's table has in-frame clones only and misses some. The table lists 20,000 to 25,000 clones, approximately 76% of them singletons. ViraFEST used viral peptide pools to expand antigen-specific CD4+ T cells before sequencing. It was after approximately 11 days of culture that CD4+ T cells were isolated. Either the mRNA-1273 or the BNT162b2 vaccine was given to participants as two doses. The culture medium for 2 million or so PBMC per well included around 9 IU/ml IL-2 and about 9.1 ug/ml peptides. For this clone: Its antigen is as yet unknown.

CDR1 is MNHEY and CDR2 is SMNVEV in the germline V gene (reference sequence). The CDR3 is made up of 15 amino acids. V trimming: 2 bases; J trimming: 3 bases; junction bases outside the gene matches: 2. This rearrangement joins TRBV27 to TRBJ2-7, with 12 bases matching TRBD2. Specimen: CD4+ T cells from PBMCs cultured with HCoV-229E spike peptides, collected after COVID-19 vaccination. The TCR sequence derives from a human donor who received a COVID-19 vaccine. CDR3 bases: TGTGCCAGCAGTTTAAAGGGACTAGCGGGCTACGAGCAGTACTTC. The encoded protein is CASSLKGLAGYEQYF.